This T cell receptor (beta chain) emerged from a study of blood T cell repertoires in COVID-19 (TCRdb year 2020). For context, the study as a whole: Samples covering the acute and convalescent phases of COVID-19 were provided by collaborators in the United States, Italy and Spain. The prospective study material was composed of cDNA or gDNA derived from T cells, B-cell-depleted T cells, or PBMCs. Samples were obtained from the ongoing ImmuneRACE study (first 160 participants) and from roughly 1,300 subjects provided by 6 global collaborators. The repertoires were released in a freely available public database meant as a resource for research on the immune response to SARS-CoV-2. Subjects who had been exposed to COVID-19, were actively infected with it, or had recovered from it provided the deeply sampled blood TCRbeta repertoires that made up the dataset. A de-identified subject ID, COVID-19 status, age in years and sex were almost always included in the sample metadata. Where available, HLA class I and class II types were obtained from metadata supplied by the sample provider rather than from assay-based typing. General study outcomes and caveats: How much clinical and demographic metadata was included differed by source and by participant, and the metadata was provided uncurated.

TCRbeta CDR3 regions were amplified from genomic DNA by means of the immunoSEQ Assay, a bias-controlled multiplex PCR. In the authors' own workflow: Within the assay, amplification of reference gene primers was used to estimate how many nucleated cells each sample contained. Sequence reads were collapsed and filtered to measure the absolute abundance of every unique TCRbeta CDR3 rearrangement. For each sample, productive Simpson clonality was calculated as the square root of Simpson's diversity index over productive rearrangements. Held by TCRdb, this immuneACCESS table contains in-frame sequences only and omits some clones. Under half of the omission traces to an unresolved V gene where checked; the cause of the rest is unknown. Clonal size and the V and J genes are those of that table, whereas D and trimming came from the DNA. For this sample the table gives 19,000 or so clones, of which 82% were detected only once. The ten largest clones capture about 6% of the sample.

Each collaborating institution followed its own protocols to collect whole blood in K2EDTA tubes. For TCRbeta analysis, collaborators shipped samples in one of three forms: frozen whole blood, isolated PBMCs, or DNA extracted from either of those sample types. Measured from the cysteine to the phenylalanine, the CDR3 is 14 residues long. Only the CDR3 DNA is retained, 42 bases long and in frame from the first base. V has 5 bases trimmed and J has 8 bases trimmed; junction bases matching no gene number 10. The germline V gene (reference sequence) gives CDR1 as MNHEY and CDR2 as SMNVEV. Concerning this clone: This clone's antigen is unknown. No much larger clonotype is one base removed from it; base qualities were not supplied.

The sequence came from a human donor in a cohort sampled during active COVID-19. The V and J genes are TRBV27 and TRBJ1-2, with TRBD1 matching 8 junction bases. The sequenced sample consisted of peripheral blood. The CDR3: CASSGLTGVEGYTF. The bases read TGTGCCAGCAGTGGCTTGACAGGGGTTGAGGGCTACACCTTC.